A selection of T cell receptor beta chains follows, all from one sample in a study of blood T cell repertoires in COVID-19. The data were produced by immunoSEQ multiplex PCR, yet TCRdb's version contains in-frame clones alone and is incomplete. Here the sample spans about 36,000 clones, approximately 90% being singletons. Sample: peripheral blood. Source of these receptors: a human donor in a cohort sampled during active COVID-19. CDR3s include the opening cysteine and the closing phenylalanine or tryptophan. A D gene is named only where the DNA matches it firmly.

j_call d_call v_call cdr3_aa cdr3_nt
TRBJ1-2 TRBD1 TRBV28 CASSPRTGSGGYTF TGTGCCAGCAGTCCCAGGACAGGGTCTGGTGGCTACACCTTC
TRBJ2-5 NA TRBV6-2/TRBV6-3 CASSPTLDRAHF TGTGCCAGCAGCCCCACCCTAGACAGAGCCCACTTC
TRBJ2-5 TRBD1 TRBV5-4 CASSPPGTGEETQYF TGTGCCAGCAGCCCCCCCGGGACAGGGGAAGAGACCCAGTACTTC
TRBJ1-2 NA TRBV4-1 CASSQMPWGGVNYGYTF TGCGCCAGCAGCCAGATGCCCTGGGGAGGGGTAAACTATGGCTACACCTTC
TRBJ2-3 TRBD2 TRBV6-4 CASSSQGLAFTDTQYF TGTGCCAGCAGTTCCCAAGGACTAGCCTTCACAGATACGCAGTATTTT
TRBJ2-2 TRBD2 TRBV2 CAAGTSGTGELFF TGTGCTGCCGGGACTAGCGGGACCGGGGAGCTGTTTTTT
TRBJ2-7 NA TRBV5-6 CASSLGRSVNEQYF TGTGCCAGCAGCTTGGGGCGGAGTGTCAACGAGCAGTACTTC
TRBJ2-7 TRBD2 TRBV15 CATSKGLAVPSYEQYF TGTGCCACCAGCAAAGGACTAGCCGTACCGTCCTACGAGCAGTACTTC
TRBJ2-7 NA TRBV25-1 CASRTTRKGEYEQYF TGTGCCAGCAGAACGACAAGAAAGGGAGAGTACGAGCAGTACTTC
TRBJ2-1 NA TRBV10-3 CAISRDEGGDEQFF TGTGCCATCAGCCGGGACGAAGGGGGAGATGAGCAGTTCTTC
TRBJ1-5 TRBD1 TRBV5-1 CASSLAGTARQPQHF TGCGCCAGCAGCTTGGCTGGGACAGCACGTCAGCCCCAGCATTTT